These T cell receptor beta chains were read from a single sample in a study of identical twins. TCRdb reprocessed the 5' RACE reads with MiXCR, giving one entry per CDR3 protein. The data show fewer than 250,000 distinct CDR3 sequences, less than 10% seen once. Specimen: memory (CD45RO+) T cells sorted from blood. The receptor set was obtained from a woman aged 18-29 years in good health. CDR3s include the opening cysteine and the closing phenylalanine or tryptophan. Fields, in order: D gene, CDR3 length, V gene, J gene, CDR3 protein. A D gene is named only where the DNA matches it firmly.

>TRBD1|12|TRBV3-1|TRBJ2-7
CASSQTGLEQYF
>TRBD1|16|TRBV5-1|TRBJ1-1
CASSLRSWTGNTEAFF
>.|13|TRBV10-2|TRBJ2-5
CASESGGEETQYF
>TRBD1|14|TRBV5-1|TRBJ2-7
CASSETGYSYEQYF
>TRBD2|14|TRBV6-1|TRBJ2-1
CASQGLAGGNEQFF
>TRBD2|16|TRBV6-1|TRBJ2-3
CASINRPGLAADTQYF
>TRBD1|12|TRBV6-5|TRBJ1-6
CASSTPTGALHF
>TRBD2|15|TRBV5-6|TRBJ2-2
CASGRGLAGAGELFF
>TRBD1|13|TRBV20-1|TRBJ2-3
CSAPGQGAFTQYF
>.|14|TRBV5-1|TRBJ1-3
CASSGGGDGNTIYF
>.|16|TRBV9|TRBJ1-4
CASSVQGGQLNEKLFF
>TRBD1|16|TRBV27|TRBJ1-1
CASSFNRDRGGTEAFF
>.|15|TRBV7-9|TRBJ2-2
CASSFGGPNTGELFF
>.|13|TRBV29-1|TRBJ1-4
CSVAWGTNEKLFF
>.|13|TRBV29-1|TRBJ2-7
CSVGWTVSYEQYF
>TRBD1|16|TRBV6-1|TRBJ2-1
CASRRDRGSSYNEQFF
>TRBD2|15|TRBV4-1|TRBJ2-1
CASSHSLAGANEQFF
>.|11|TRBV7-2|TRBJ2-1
CASSQSNEQFF
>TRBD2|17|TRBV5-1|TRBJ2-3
CASSLEGLAGGVNTQYF
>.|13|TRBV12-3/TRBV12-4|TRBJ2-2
CATNPGSSGELFF
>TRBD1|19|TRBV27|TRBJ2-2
CASSSTIGQGVLNTGELFF
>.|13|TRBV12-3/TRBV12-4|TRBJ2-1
CASNAASYNEQFF
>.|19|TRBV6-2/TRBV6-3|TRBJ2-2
CASSSRLGTAWANTGELFF
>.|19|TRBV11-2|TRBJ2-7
CASSFPTTLGTQSSYEQYF
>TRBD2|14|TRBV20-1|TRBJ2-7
CSAALSGTTYEQYF
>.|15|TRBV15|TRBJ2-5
CATSIQFFTGETQYF
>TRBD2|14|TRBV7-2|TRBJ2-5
CASSAGGGQETQYF
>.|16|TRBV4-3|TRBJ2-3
CASSQDGGAAADTQYF
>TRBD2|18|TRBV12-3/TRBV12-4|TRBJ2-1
CASSLRSVGGPIGNEQFF
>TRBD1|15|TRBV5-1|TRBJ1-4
CASSLEGGANEKLFF
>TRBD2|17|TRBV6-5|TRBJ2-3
CASSFASGAGGADTQYF
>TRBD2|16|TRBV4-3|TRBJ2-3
CASSQRTSDHTDTQYF
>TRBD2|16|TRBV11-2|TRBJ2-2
CASSLTGTRGTGELFF
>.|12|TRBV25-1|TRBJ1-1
CASRDADTEAFF
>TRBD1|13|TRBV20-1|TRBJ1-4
CSASRGGIEKLFF
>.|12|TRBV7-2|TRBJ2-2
CASSPTNGELFF
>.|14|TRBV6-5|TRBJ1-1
CASSYGPVNTEAFF
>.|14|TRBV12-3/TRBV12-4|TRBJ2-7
CASSLAPGAYEQYF
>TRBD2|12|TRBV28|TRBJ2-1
CASGSGSNEQFF
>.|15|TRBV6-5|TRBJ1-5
CASSYSPRSNQPQHF
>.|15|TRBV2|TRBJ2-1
CASSDLRPTYNEQFF
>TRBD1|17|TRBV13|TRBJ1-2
CASSTRSGTGRGYGYTF
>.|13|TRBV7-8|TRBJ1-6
CASSLDRYSPLHF
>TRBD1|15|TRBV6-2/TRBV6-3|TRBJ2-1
CASSLSTGGRDEQFF
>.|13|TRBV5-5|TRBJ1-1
CASSLVRGTEAFF
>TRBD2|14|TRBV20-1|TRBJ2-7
CSAQTSESSYEQYF